A single sample is the source of the 28 T cell receptor beta chains below, sequenced in a study of shared clonotypes between healthy human individuals. Method: immunoSEQ multiplex PCR; TCRdb's copy keeps in-frame clones and lacks some. The repertoire consists of more than 1 million clones, with about 84% occurring once and the leading ten covering 0.4% to 0.55%. Sequenced material: memory CD4+ T cells from PBMCs. Regarding subset: CD45RA-negative fraction. Receptor source: a man in his late teens or twenties in good health. Some clones in this sample may be carry-over from other donors' samples.

This chain joins TRBV6-5 and TRBJ1-1; no clear D. Germline values: CDR1 MNHEY, CDR2 SVGAGI. The CDR3 runs to 13 residues. Trimming took off 6 bases at V and 1 base at J, with 9 bases between the two ends. The CDR3 loop is CASRGGENTEAFF. The CDR3 region has the DNA TGTGCCAGCAGGGGCGGGGAGAACACTGAAGCTTTCTTT.

V usage is TRBV27 and J usage is TRBJ2-7, with TRBD2 as a possible D gene (6 bases). Germline V gene sequence: CDR1 MNHEY, CDR2 SMNVEV (reference sequence). The CDR3 runs 14 residues. The ends were cut back, 6 bases at V and 3 bases at J, with 15 bases in the middle. The CDR3 spells CASSQRRALYEQYF. The CDR3 DNA is TGTGCCAGCAGCCAACGGAGGGCCCTCTACGAGCAGTACTTC.

The chain uses TRBV6-6 and TRBJ2-3; 12 nucleotides match TRBD1. The germline gives CDR1 MNHNY, CDR2 SVGAGI (reference sequence). The CDR3 covers 16 residues. V was pared by 7 bases and J by 4 bases, with 9 bases of the junction left unmatched. The CDR3 sequence is CASNSPGQGAADTQYF. CDR3 nucleotide sequence: TGTGCCAGCAATTCTCCGGGACAGGGGGCCGCAGATACGCAGTATTTT.

This rearrangement joins TRBV5-4 to TRBJ2-1, with 9 positions matching TRBD2. J was trimmed by 12 bases and V by 0 bases; bases with no gene match: 10. The CDR3 is made up of 15 amino acids. In germline, CDR1 is SGHNT, CDR2 YYREEE (reference sequence). CDR3 DNA: TGTGCCAGCAGCTTGGAACGAGTGGCGGGAGGGCGGCAGTTCTTC. It specifies CASSLERVAGGRQFF.

Note on this clone: A much larger clone differs from this one at a single base, so this may be a read error. The V and J genes are TRBV28 and TRBJ1-5; D gene ambiguous. With 2 bases removed from V and 5 bases from J, the gap between germline ends came to 4 bases. The CDR3 totals 12 residues. CDR1 and CDR2 (germline): MDHEN, SYDVKM. The CDR3 DNA reads TGTGCCAGCAGTTTACCCGATCAGCCCCAGCATTTT. Protein product: CASSLPDQPQHF.

V is TRBV29-1 and J is TRBJ2-3; TRBD2 agrees at 9 bases. V gave up 4 bases and J gave up 6 bases; unmatched junction bases: 11. The CDR3 is made up of 15 amino acids. Per germline, CDR1 SQVTM and CDR2 ANQGSEA. The CDR3 DNA sequence: TGCAGCGTTGCGGATACCGGGACTAGCTCGGATACGCAGTATTTT. Translated: CSVADTGTSSDTQYF.

The chain uses TRBV5-1 and TRBJ2-7, with D perhaps TRBD2 (6 bases). The length of the CDR3 is 14 residues. Deletions cut 2 bases from V and 5 bases from J, with 14 bases between. Germline loops: CDR1 SGHRS, CDR2 YFSETQ. CDR3 DNA sequence: TGCGCCAGCAGCTTAGACCCACGCGGGAACGAGCAGTACTTC. This codes for CASSLDPRGNEQYF.

This sequence joins TRBV4-3 and TRBJ2-3, with D perhaps matching TRBD2 (5 bases). Trimming left V 1 base short and J 7 bases short, with 12 bases between. This CDR3 has 14 amino acids. CDR1 is LGHNA and CDR2 is YSLEER in the germline V gene. The DNA of the CDR3 is TGCGCCAGCAGCCAAGCTGCGGGCACGAATACGCAGTATTTT. Its protein is CASSQAAGTNTQYF.

The rearrangement uses TRBV7-2 and TRBJ2-1, with 11 bases matching TRBD2. The CDR3 consists of 15 residues. The junction had 4 bases not matched to a gene; V was cut back by 5 bases and J by 4 bases. CDR1 SGHTA and CDR2 FQGNSA come from the germline V gene. CDR3 residues: CASSRRTSGYNEQFF. CDR3 coding DNA: TGTGCCAGCAGCCGCAGGACTAGCGGGTACAATGAGCAGTTCTTC.

The rearrangement joins TRBV5-1 to TRBJ1-3; D is uncertain. V was clipped by 1 base and J by 0 bases, with 8 bases between them. The CDR3 consists of 15 residues. Germline V lookup: CDR1 SGHRS, CDR2 YFSETQ. The CDR3 DNA reads TGCGCCAGCAGCTTGTCTACAGTCTCTGGAAACACCATATATTTT. It yields the protein CASSLSTVSGNTIYF.

The chain is built from TRBV2 and TRBJ2-3, with 8 bases identical to TRBD2. The germline gives CDR1 SNHLY, CDR2 FYNNEI. The CDR3 extends over 13 amino acids. With 7 bases clipped from V and 4 bases from J, the junction kept 4 bases outside the gene matches. The CDR3 DNA reads TGTGCCAGCAATCTACTAGCGGCAGATACGCAGTATTTT. Protein product: CASNLLAADTQYF.

The DNA of the CDR3 is TGTGCCAGCTCACCCGCAGGGGCAGGAGAGACCCAGTACTTC. This translates into CASSPAGAGETQYF. This chain connects TRBV18 to TRBJ2-5; possible D gene TRBD1, 6 bases. Trimming took off 3 bases at V and 4 bases at J, with 12 bases between the two ends. The CDR3 totals 14 residues. Germline-derived CDR1 and CDR2 are KGHSH and LQKENI.

This sequence joins TRBV5-1 and TRBJ2-7; no definite D call. V lost 4 bases, J lost 3 bases, and 11 bases lay in between. CDR1 is SGHRS, CDR2 YFSETQ, per germline. This CDR3 has 13 amino acids. The CDR3 reads CASSPAEIYEQYF. CDR3 in DNA: TGCGCCAGCAGCCCGGCAGAGATCTACGAGCAGTACTTC.

This clone was detected a few times. V is TRBV9 and J is TRBJ1-1, with D unresolved. V lost 2 bases to trimming and J lost 3 bases, with 8 bases between them. CDR3 length: 13 residues. In germline, CDR1 is SGDLS, CDR2 YYNGEE. The CDR3 loop reads CASSVTPDTEAFF. CDR3 bases: TGTGCCAGCAGCGTGACCCCGGACACTGAAGCTTTCTTT. Filled out from reference TRBV9 and TRBJ1-1, the complete variable domain reads DSGVTQTPKHLITATGQRVTLRCSPRSGDLSVYWYQQSLDQGLQFLIQYYNGEERAKGNILERFSAQQFPDLHSELNLSSLELGDSALYFCASSVTPDTEAFFGQGTRLTVV.

The chain joins TRBV4-1 to TRBJ2-1, with 13 bases aligning to TRBD2. J lost 9 bases, V lost 0 bases, and 8 bases had no gene match. The CDR3 is 17 amino acids. CDR1 is MGHRA, CDR2 YSYEKL, per germline. In DNA form, the CDR3 reads TGCGCCAGCAGCCAAGATACTAGCGGGAGGGCCGGCGGTGAGCAGTTCTTC. Residues: CASSQDTSGRAGGEQFF.

Points on this clone: A far larger clone differs by one base, so this is likely a read error. The rearrangement links TRBV2 to TRBJ1-5, with no clear D. The CDR3 runs to 13 residues. CDR1 and CDR2 (germline): SNHLY, FYNNEI. The CDR3 nucleotides read TGTGCCAGCCACGGGGATAGCAATCAGCTCCAGCATTTT. Translating it yields CASHGDSNQLQHF.

Only a few counts were recorded for this clone. CDR3 amino acids: CASRGLAAYNEQFF. The DNA of the CDR3 is TGTGCCAGCAGGGGACTAGCGGCGTACAATGAGCAGTTCTTC. The V and J genes are TRBV6-1 and TRBJ2-1, with TRBD2 matching 11 bases. This CDR3 region has 14 residues. The germline CDR1 and CDR2 sequences are MNHNS and SASEGT. Germline trimming cut 6 bases from V and 4 bases from J; bases unmatched to any gene: 2.

This clone was detected a few times. V usage is TRBV7-8 and J usage is TRBJ2-1, with 11 bases matching TRBD2. This CDR3 region has 16 residues. Trimming took 5 bases from V and 8 from J; bases not matched to a gene: 11. CDR1 SGHVS and CDR2 FQNEAQ come from the germline V gene. Written as DNA, the CDR3 is TGTGCCAGCAGCCAAGGGACTAGCGGCAAAGTGCATGAGCAGTTCTTC. Its protein is CASSQGTSGKVHEQFF.

V gene TRBV11-3 combines with J gene TRBJ2-1, with 14 positions matching TRBD2. Germline V gene lookup returns CDR1 SGHNT and CDR2 YENEEA. The CDR3 runs 16 residues. Losses at the gene ends were 5 bases for V and 7 bases for J; bases not matched to a gene: 7. The CDR3 DNA reads as TGTGCCAGCAGCACAGGGACTAGCGGGAGTCCGAATGAGCAGTTCTTC. This gives the protein CASSTGTSGSPNEQFF. Variable domain in full (rest from reference TRBV11-3 and TRBJ2-1): EAGVVQSPRYKIIEKKQPVAFWCNPISGHNTLYWYLQNLGQGPELLIRYENEEAVDDSQLPKDRFSAERLKGVDSTLKIQPAELGDSAVYLCASSTGTSGSPNEQFFGPGTRLTVL.

The chain combines TRBV6-1 with TRBJ2-1; no reliable D call. Germline V lookup: CDR1 MNHNS, CDR2 SASEGT. V lost 6 bases to trimming and J lost 1 base, with 13 bases between them. This CDR3 region has 15 residues. The DNA for the CDR3 is TGTGCCAGCAGCACTATAACTCATTCCTACAATGAGCAGTTCTTC. Residues: CASSTITHSYNEQFF.

This sequence joins TRBV11-2 and TRBJ2-1; 13 bases line up with TRBD2. J lost 6 bases, V lost 1 base, and 3 bases had no gene match. Germline V gene data show CDR1 as SGHAT and CDR2 as FQNNGV. The CDR3 spans 16 residues. The CDR3 DNA is TGTGCCAGCAGCTTAGGCCGACTAGCGGGAGGCAATGAGCAGTTCTTC. Protein sequence: CASSLGRLAGGNEQFF.

A note on this clone: Other DNA sequences from this sample encode an identical CDR3 as well. This chain uses TRBV9 with TRBJ2-2; 9 bases agree with TRBD2. The junction had 6 bases not matched to a gene; V was cut back by 1 base and J by 5 bases. Germline V gene data show CDR1 as SGDLS and CDR2 as YYNGEE. This CDR3 spans 16 amino acids. The CDR3 region is CASSVSSGISTGELFF. The DNA for the CDR3 is TGTGCCAGCAGCGTATCTAGCGGGATATCGACCGGGGAGCTGTTTTTT.

This clone was observed a few times. V usage is TRBV6-4 and J usage is TRBJ2-1; TRBD2 matches 7 bases. The trim removed 2 bases at V and 9 bases at J, leaving 16 bases unmatched. Germline values: CDR1 MRHNA, CDR2 SNTAGT. This CDR3 spans 17 amino acids. The CDR3 loop is CASSDGISSTSHGEQFF. In DNA form, the CDR3 reads TGTGCCAGCAGTGACGGGATCTCTTCGACTAGCCATGGTGAGCAGTTCTTC.

This clone was seen a few times. The identical CDR3 is also encoded by other nucleotide sequences in the sample. The chain employs TRBV9 and TRBJ1-2, with D uncertain. V shed 0 bases and J shed 0 bases, with 3 bases lying between them. CDR3 length equals 13 residues. In germline, CDR1 is SGDLS, CDR2 YYNGEE. The CDR3 sequence is CASSVGPNYGYTF. As DNA, the CDR3 is TGTGCCAGCAGCGTAGGGCCTAACTATGGCTACACCTTC.

This chain's CDR3 is CASSLGALPGEAFF. CDR3 DNA: TGTGCCAGCAGCCTCGGGGCCTTACCTGGGGAAGCTTTCTTT. V gene TRBV7-9 combines with J gene TRBJ1-1, with D possibly being TRBD1 (5 bases). The V end lost 5 bases, the J end lost 8 bases, and 18 bases lay between the germline ends. The germline V gene encodes CDR1 SEHNR and CDR2 FQNEAQ (reference sequence). The CDR3 length is 14 residues.

To note about this clone: Other DNA sequences in this specimen translate into the identical CDR3. The chain combines TRBV4-3 with TRBJ1-5, with D unclear. Trimming took 0 bases from V and 4 from J, leaving 4 bases between them. The CDR3 sequence is 13 residues long. Germline assignment: CDR1 LGHNA and CDR2 YSLEER. DNA for the CDR3: TGCGCCAGCAGCCAAGACCGGAATCAGCCCCAGCATTTT. It codes for CASSQDRNQPQHF.

This clone was detected only once. The chain combines TRBV11-2 with TRBJ2-3; 10 nucleotides align to TRBD2. This CDR3 has 16 residues. Trimming took 3 bases from V and 1 from J; bases not matched to a gene: 4. Looked up from germline, CDR1 is SGHAT and CDR2 is FQNNGV. CDR3 coding DNA: TGTGCCAGCAGCTTCACTAGCGGGATTGGCACAGATACGCAGTATTTT. Amino acid sequence: CASSFTSGIGTDTQYF.

This clone occurred a few times. The chain is built from TRBV11-2 and TRBJ1-2; D unclear. Germline V gene data show CDR1 as SGHAT and CDR2 as FQNNGV. V was pared by 4 bases and J by 4 bases, with 19 bases between. This CDR3 region has 16 residues. CDR3 amino acids: CASSSGGVGPSYGYTF. CDR3 sequence (DNA): TGTGCCAGCAGCTCCGGTGGGGTGGGTCCAAGCTATGGCTACACCTTC. The complete variable domain, with remaining parts taken from reference TRBV11-2 and TRBJ1-2, reads EAGVAQSPRYKIIEKRQSVAFWCNPISGHATLYWYQQILGQGPKLLIQFQNNGVVDDSQLPKDRFSAERLKGVDSTLKIQPAKLEDSAVYLCASSSGGVGPSYGYTFGSGTRLTVV.